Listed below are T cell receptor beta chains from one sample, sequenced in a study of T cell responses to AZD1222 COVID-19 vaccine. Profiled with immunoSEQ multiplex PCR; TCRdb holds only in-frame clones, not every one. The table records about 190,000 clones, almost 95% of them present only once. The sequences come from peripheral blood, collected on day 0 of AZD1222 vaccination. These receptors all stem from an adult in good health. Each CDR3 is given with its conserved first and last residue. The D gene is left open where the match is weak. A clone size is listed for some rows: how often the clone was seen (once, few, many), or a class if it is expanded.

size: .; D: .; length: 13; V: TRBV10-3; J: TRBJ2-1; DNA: TGTGCCATCAGCCGACAGGATAACAATGAGCAGTTCTTC; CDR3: CAISRQDNNEQFF
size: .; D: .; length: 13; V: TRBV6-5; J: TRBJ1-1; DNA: TGTGCCAGCAGTTACTCGTGGGACACTGAAGCTTTCTTT; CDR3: CASSYSWDTEAFF
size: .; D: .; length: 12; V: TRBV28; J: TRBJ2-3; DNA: TGTGCCAGCAGTTTCGACCCGGATACGCAGTATTTT; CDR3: CASSFDPDTQYF
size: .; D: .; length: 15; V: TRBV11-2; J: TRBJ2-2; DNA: TGTGCCAGCAGCTTAGGGTTCCGGAACACCGGGGAGCTGTTTTTT; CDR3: CASSLGFRNTGELFF
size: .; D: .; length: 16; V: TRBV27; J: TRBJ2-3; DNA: TGTGCCAGCAGACCCGAGGTGGGACCTTCTAGAGATACGCAGTATTTT; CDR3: CASRPEVGPSRDTQYF
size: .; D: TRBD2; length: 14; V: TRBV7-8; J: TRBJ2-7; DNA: TGTGCCAGCAGCTCTAGCGGGGCTTCCTACGAGCAGTACTTC; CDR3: CASSSSGASYEQYF
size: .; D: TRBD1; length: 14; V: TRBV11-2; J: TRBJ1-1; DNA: TGTGCCAGCAGCCTTAGAACAGGGGCCACTGAAGCTTTCTTT; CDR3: CASSLRTGATEAFF
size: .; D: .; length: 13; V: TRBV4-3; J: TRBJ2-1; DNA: TGCGCCAGCAGCCGGGGTGGCTACAATGAGCAGTTCTTC; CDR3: CASSRGGYNEQFF
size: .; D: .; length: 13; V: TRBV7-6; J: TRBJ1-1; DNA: TGTGCCAGCAGTCGACAGGAGAACACTGAAGCTTTCTTT; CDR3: CASSRQENTEAFF
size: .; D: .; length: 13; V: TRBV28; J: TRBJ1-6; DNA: TGTGCCAGCAGTCCAAGACACAAACTACCCCTCCACTTT; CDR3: CASSPRHKLPLHF
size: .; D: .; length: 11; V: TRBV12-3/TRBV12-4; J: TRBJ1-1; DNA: TGTGCCAGCAGTGAGGGGGTGGCGGCTTTCTTT; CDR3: CASSEGVAAFF
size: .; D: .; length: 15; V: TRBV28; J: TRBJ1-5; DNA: TGTGCCAGCAGTCCCATAAAAGGATCGGTTCAGCCCCAGCATTTT; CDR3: CASSPIKGSVQPQHF
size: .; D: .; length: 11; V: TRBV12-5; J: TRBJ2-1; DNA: TGTGCTAGTGGTTTGGTAGATATGCAGTTCTTC; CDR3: CASGLVDMQFF
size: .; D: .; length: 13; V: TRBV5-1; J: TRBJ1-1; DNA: TGCGCCACGGGTGGGGATTTCGGCACTGAAGCTTTCTTT; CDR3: CATGGDFGTEAFF
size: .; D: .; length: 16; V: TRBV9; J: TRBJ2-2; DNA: TGTGCCAGCAGCGTAGGCCAGGGGCGGATTACCGGGGAGCTGTTTTTT; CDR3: CASSVGQGRITGELFF
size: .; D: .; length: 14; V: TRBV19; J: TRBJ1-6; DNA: TGTGCCAGCGGGACCGACTCATATAATTCACCCCTCCACTTT; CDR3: CASGTDSYNSPLHF
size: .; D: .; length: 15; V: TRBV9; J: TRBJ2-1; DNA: TGTGCCAGCAGCGTAGTAACATCCGGGAAGGGTGAGCAGTTCTTC; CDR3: CASSVVTSGKGEQFF
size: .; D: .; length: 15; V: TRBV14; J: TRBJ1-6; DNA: TGTGCCAGCAGCCAAGACCCCCTTTATAATTCACCCCTCCACTTT; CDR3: CASSQDPLYNSPLHF
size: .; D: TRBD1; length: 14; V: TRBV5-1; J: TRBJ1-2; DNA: TGCGCCAGCAGCTTGGACAGGGGAAACTATGGCTACACCTTC; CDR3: CASSLDRGNYGYTF
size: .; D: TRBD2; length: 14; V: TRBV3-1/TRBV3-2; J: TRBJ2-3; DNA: TGTGCCAGCAGCCCCGGACTAGTGACAGATACGCAGTATTTT; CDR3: CASSPGLVTDTQYF
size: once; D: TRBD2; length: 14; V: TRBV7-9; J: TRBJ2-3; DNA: TGTGCCAGCAGCGGACTAGCGAGCACAGATACGCAGTATTTT; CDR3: CASSGLASTDTQYF
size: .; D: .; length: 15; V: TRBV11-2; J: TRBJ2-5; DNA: TGTGCCAGCAGTGGAGAAGCGGACCAAGAAGAGACCCAGTACTTC; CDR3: CASSGEADQEETQYF
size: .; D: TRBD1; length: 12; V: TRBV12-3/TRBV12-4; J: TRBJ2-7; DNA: TGTGCCAGCAGCCAAACAGGGGGCGAGCAGTACTTC; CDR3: CASSQTGGEQYF
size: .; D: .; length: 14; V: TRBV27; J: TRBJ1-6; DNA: TGTGCCAGCAGTTTAGAGAAGTATAATTCACCCCTCCACTTT; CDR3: CASSLEKYNSPLHF
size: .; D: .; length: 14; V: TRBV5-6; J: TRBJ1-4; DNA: TGTGCCAGCAGCTTGGATGCAACTAATGAAAAACTGTTTTTT; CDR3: CASSLDATNEKLFF
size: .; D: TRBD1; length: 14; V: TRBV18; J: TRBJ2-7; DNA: TGTGCCAGCTCACCAGTACAGGGGAAGCACGAGCAGTACTTC; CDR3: CASSPVQGKHEQYF
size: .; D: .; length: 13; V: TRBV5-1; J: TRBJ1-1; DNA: TGCGCCAGCAGCTTGGAGGAACTGAGAGAAGCTTTCTTT; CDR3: CASSLEELREAFF
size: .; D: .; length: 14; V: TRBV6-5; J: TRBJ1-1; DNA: TGTGCCAGCAGTTACTCTGGCCAGGGGACTGAAGCTTTCTTT; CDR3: CASSYSGQGTEAFF
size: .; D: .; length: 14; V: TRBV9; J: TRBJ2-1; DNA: TGTGCCAGCAGCGTAGCCCAACGTATAGATGAGCAGTTCTTC; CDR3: CASSVAQRIDEQFF
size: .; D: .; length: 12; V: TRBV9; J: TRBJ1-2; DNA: TGTGCCAGCACCCACGGGAACTATGGCTACACCTTC; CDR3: CASTHGNYGYTF
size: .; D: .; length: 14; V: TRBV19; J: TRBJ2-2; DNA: TGTGCCAGTAGTACATCCGCGAACACCGGGGAGCTGTTTTTT; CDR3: CASSTSANTGELFF
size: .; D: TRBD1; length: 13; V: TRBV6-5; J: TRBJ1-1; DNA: TGTGCCAGCAGCCTGACCCAGGGGGCCGAAGCTTTCTTT; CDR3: CASSLTQGAEAFF
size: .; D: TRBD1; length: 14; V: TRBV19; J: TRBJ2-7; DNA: TGTGCCAGTAGTACCAGACAGGGGGTCCACGAGCAGTACTTC; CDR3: CASSTRQGVHEQYF
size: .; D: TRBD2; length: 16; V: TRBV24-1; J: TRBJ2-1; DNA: TGTGCCACCAGTGATGCCGGGACTAGCGGCCACAATGAGCAGTTCTTC; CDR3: CATSDAGTSGHNEQFF
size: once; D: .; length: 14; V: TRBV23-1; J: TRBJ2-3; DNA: TGCGCCAGCAGTCAAACGAAGCGCACAGATACGCAGTATTTT; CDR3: CASSQTKRTDTQYF
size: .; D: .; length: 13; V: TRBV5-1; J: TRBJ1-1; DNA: TGCGCCAGCAGCTGGCAAACCGGCGGTGAAGCTTTCTTT; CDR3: CASSWQTGGEAFF
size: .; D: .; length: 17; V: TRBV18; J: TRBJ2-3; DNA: TGTGCCAGCTCACCATCCGCGGTCGGTGGTAGCGCGGGTACGCAGTATTTT; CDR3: CASSPSAVGGSAGTQYF
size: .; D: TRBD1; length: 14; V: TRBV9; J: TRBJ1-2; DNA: TGTGCCAGCAGCGTCGGACAGGGGAGGCATGGCTACACCTTC; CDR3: CASSVGQGRHGYTF
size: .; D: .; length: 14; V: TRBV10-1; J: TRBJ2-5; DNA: TGCGCCAGCAGTGAGGTGTCTGACCAAGAGACCCAGTACTTC; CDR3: CASSEVSDQETQYF